This TCR beta chain originates from a study of CD8 T cells in ankylosing spondylitis. Study-wide findings and caveats: Apparently characteristic of ankylosing spondylitis blood was a TCR beta motif (eight highly homologous variants). Reported data indicate significant enrichment of disease-linked clones within matched ankylosing spondylitis synovial fluid. CD8+ by phenotype, disease-linked clones were relatively rare in peripheral blood.

Libraries for TCR beta were made by quantitative 5'-RACE with molecular barcodes. TCRdb fed the 5' RACE reads into MiXCR, producing one record per CDR3 protein. This sample has some 130,000 distinct CDR3 sequences, with approximately 7.3% found just once. This clonotype occurred many times. Its antigen is undetermined. The ends lost 4 bases at V and 9 bases at J; junction bases unmatched: 10. Germline assignment: CDR1 SGDLS and CDR2 YYNGEE. The CDR3 length is 14 residues. This sequence was found in a female donor with ankylosing spondylitis or in good health (not recorded which). Material for sequencing was blood, either unsorted or a sorted T cell fraction (not recorded which). The J gene is TRBJ2-1, the V gene TRBV9, with 7 bases identical to TRBD2. The CDR3 spells CASSTEAGRGEQFF. The CDR3 DNA reads TGTGCCAGCAGCACAGAAGCGGGGCGTGGTGAGCAGTTCTTC.